The 25 T cell receptor beta chains below were found in one sample sequenced in a study of cytomegalovirus exposure and HLA in healthy donors. Primers: 60 Vbeta forward and 13 Jbeta reverse. The method was immunoSEQ multiplex PCR; TCRdb's version includes in-frame clones alone and lacks a portion of them. The profile covers some 130,000 clones, with more than 70% appearing a single time and about 3.9% taken by the ten largest. Sequencing was performed on PBMCs. The source of these receptors is a man aged 50-60 years in good health and CMV-seropositive.

The chain has TRBV11-2 and TRBJ1-2; D is unclear. The CDR3 covers 14 residues. V lost 2 bases to trimming and J lost 8 bases, with 15 bases between them. Per the germline V gene, CDR1 is SGHAT and CDR2 is FQNNGV. Here the CDR3 DNA reads TGTGCCAGCAGCTTAAATGGCAGCCCTAGGGGCTACACCTTC. It encodes CASSLNGSPRGYTF.

This chain uses TRBV5-1 with TRBJ2-5; 10 bases line up with TRBD2. Germline CDR1 SGHRS, CDR2 YFSETQ. This CDR3 has 16 residues. The V and J ends lost 5 bases and 1 base, in that order; junction bases with no gene match: 8. The CDR3 here is CASRVAGGRSQETQYF. CDR3 sequence (DNA): TGCGCCAGCAGGGTAGCGGGGGGACGGTCCCAAGAGACCCAGTACTTC.

This clone came up a few times. This CDR3 is also generated by other DNA sequences in the sample. The chain combines TRBV28 with TRBJ1-3, with a tentative D call TRBD1 (6 bases). The CDR3 runs 15 residues. The germline gives CDR1 MDHEN, CDR2 SYDVKM. The V gene lost 2 bases and the J gene lost 0 bases, with 8 bases spanning the gap. CDR3 residues: CASSLGQSSGNTIYF. The CDR3 bases are TGTGCCAGCAGTTTAGGACAGAGCTCTGGAAACACCATATATTTT.

This clone was seen a few times. The chain employs TRBV12-5 and TRBJ2-7, with TRBD2 matching 7 bases. The CDR3 spans 15 residues. Germline CDR1 and CDR2: LGHNT and FRNRAP. J was trimmed by 6 bases and V by 4 bases; bases with no gene match: 12. The CDR3 nucleotides are TGTGCTAGTGGTTCCCGACCGGGGGGTAATTCCGAGCAGTACTTC. As protein: CASGSRPGGNSEQYF. The whole variable domain, filled in from reference TRBV12-5 and TRBJ2-7, reads DARVTQTPRHKVTEMGQEVTMRCQPILGHNTVFWYRQTMMQGLELLAYFRNRAPLDDSGMPKDRFSAEMPDATLATLKIQPSEPRDSAVYFCASGSRPGGNSEQYFGPGTRLTVT.

The chain employs TRBV10-1 and TRBJ1-3, with no clear D. CDR1 is WNHNN, CDR2 SYGVQD, per germline (reference sequence). This CDR3 contains 15 residues. Deletions cut 3 bases from V and 0 bases from J, with 9 bases between. DNA for the CDR3: TGCGCCAGCAGTGACGGTAGCTCCTCTGGAAACACCATATATTTT. It codes for CASSDGSSSGNTIYF.

There are many counts of this clone. The chain couples TRBV6-5 to TRBJ1-1, with D tentatively TRBD1 (6 bases). Trimming stripped 5 bases from V and 1 base from J, with 11 bases between. Germline CDR1 is MNHEY and CDR2 is SVGAGI. The CDR3 consists of 14 residues. In DNA form, the CDR3 reads TGTGCCAGCAGTGCCCTACAGGGGAACACTGAAGCTTTCTTT. It yields the protein CASSALQGNTEAFF.

The chain combines TRBV7-2 with TRBJ1-5, with D unclear. The germline CDR1 and CDR2 sequences are SGHTA and FQGNSA. The CDR3 covers 13 residues. Trimming took 8 bases from V and 1 from J, leaving 9 bases between them. CDR3 residues: CASGQTSNQPQHF. CDR3 bases: TGTGCCAGCGGGCAAACCAGCAATCAGCCCCAGCATTTT.

This sequence joins TRBV7-8 and TRBJ1-1; D remains ambiguous. The germline V gene has CDR1 SGHVS and CDR2 FQNEAQ. This CDR3 comprises 11 residues. Trimming pared 5 bases from V and 6 bases from J, leaving 7 bases between. Written as DNA, the CDR3 is TGTGCCAGCAGCCGAGAAGCTGAAGCTTTCTTT. It codes for CASSREAEAFF.

The rearrangement links TRBV27 to TRBJ1-6; weak D call: TRBD1 (6 bases). This CDR3 spans 13 amino acids. The germline V gene encodes CDR1 MNHEY and CDR2 SMNVEV (reference sequence). Trimming removed 6 bases from V and 7 bases from J, with 10 bases in between. The CDR3 here is CASRDRWNSPLHF. The DNA of the CDR3 is TGTGCCAGCAGGGACAGATGGAATTCACCCCTCCACTTT.

The chain employs TRBV7-9 and TRBJ1-5; unclear D gene. The germline V and J ends were trimmed by 9 bases and 3 bases, with 9 bases remaining between them. The CDR3 loop spans 12 amino acids. Germline CDR1 SEHNR, CDR2 FQNEAQ (reference sequence). CDR3 coding DNA: TGTGCCAGTTCCCTATTCAATCAGCCCCAGCATTTT. This encodes CASSLFNQPQHF.

The chain uses TRBV6-6 and TRBJ2-7; the match to TRBD1 covers 7 bases. CDR1 is MNHNY and CDR2 is SVGAGI in the germline V gene (reference sequence). The CDR3 sequence is 16 residues long. V lost 2 bases to trimming and J lost 4 bases; unmatched junction nucleotides: 11. The CDR3 sequence: CASSYGPTGMRYEQYF. The DNA of the CDR3 is TGTGCCAGCAGTTACGGGCCGACAGGGATGAGGTACGAGCAGTACTTC.

This clone was observed once. This chain uses TRBV4-1 with TRBJ2-5; the D gene is possibly TRBD2 (5 bases). Looked up from germline, CDR1 is MGHRA and CDR2 is YSYEKL. The CDR3 loop spans 13 amino acids. The ends were cut back, 4 bases at V and 5 bases at J, with 11 bases in the middle. Here the CDR3 reads CASSRLTGETQYF. Here the CDR3 DNA reads TGCGCCAGCAGCCGACTCACGGGGGAGACCCAGTACTTC.

This clone has just a few counts. V is TRBV7-8 and J is TRBJ1-1, with a tentative D call TRBD1 (5 bases). This CDR3 comprises 15 residues. Per the germline V gene, CDR1 is SGHVS and CDR2 is FQNEAQ. The V and J ends lost 6 bases and 8 bases respectively, with 22 bases between them. The CDR3: CASRVLTGGSGEAFF. For the CDR3, the DNA is TGTGCCAGCAGAGTCTTGACGGGGGGGTCGGGGGAAGCTTTCTTT.

The chain combines TRBV5-8 with TRBJ2-5, with D possibly matching TRBD1 (6 bases). V dropped 5 bases and J dropped 0 bases, with 14 bases sitting between them. The CDR3 loop spans 15 amino acids. Germline CDR1 and CDR2: SGHTS and YDEGEE. CDR3 coding DNA: TGTGCCAGCAGTAAGAGGACAGATTACCAAGAGACCCAGTACTTC. Its protein is CASSKRTDYQETQYF.

J is TRBJ2-3 and V is TRBV6-1, with D tentatively TRBD2 (6 bases). In germline, CDR1 is MNHNS, CDR2 SASEGT. The V end lost 2 bases, the J end lost 3 bases, and 15 bases lay between the germline ends. There are 16 residues in the CDR3. The DNA for the CDR3 is TGTGCCAGCAGTGAATCACGACTCGGGGGTACAGATACGCAGTATTTT. It is translated as CASSESRLGGTDTQYF.

The rearrangement uses TRBV5-1 and TRBJ1-3; D is uncertain. The V and J ends lost 3 bases and 4 bases respectively, with 5 bases between them. The CDR3 spans 12 residues. Germline CDR1 and CDR2: SGHRS and YFSETQ. CDR3 protein: CASSSQGNTIYF. The CDR3 nucleotides are TGCGCCAGCAGCTCACAGGGAAACACCATATATTTT.

V usage is TRBV15 and J usage is TRBJ1-2; 7 bases match TRBD1. Looked up from germline, CDR1 is LNHNV and CDR2 is YYDKDF (reference sequence). This CDR3 has 14 residues. Trimming at V came to 3 bases and at J to 8 bases, leaving 9 bases not matched to a gene. In DNA, the CDR3 is TGTGCCACCAGCAGTTATACAGGGGCGCGGGGCTACACCTTC. The encoded protein is CATSSYTGARGYTF.

The chain recombines TRBV19 with TRBJ1-2; D is uncertain. The CDR3 is 13 amino acids. Trimming pared 3 bases from V and 1 base from J, leaving 6 bases between. Germline-derived CDR1 and CDR2 are LNHDA and SQIVND (reference sequence). The chain's CDR3 is CASSILNNYGYTF. Here the CDR3 DNA reads TGTGCCAGTAGTATCCTAAATAACTATGGCTACACCTTC.

This chain joins TRBV29-1 and TRBJ2-7; D might be TRBD1 (5 bases). The length of the CDR3 is 12 residues. V gave up 4 bases and J gave up 2 bases, with 9 bases separating them. Germline CDR1 and CDR2: SQVTM and ANQGSEA. In nucleotides, the CDR3 is TGCAGCGTTGCAGGGTATGCCTACGAGCAGTACTTC. Residues: CSVAGYAYEQYF.

This sequence joins TRBV2 and TRBJ2-1; D unclear. Germline CDR1 reads SNHLY; CDR2 reads FYNNEI. The CDR3 has 13 residues. Trimming took 5 bases from V and 9 from J, leaving 14 bases between them. This CDR3 is CASSLHISSEQFF. In DNA, the CDR3 is TGTGCCAGCAGTCTCCACATTTCCTCTGAGCAGTTCTTC.

The CDR3 is CASSRDRVPDTQYF. For the CDR3, the DNA is TGTGCCAGCAGCCGGGACAGGGTTCCAGATACGCAGTATTTT. The rearrangement links TRBV7-9 to TRBJ2-3; 9 bases fit TRBD1. The CDR3 sequence is 14 residues long. Trimming at V came to 5 bases and at J to 4 bases, leaving 4 bases not matched to a gene. The germline V gene has CDR1 SEHNR and CDR2 FQNEAQ (reference sequence). The entire variable domain, with the rest obtained from reference TRBV7-9 and TRBJ2-3, is as follows: DTGVSQNPRHKITKRGQNVTFRCDPISEHNRLYWYRQTLGQGPEFLTYFQNEAQLEKSRLLSDRFSAERPKGSFSTLEIQRTEQGDSAMYLCASSRDRVPDTQYFGPGTRLTVL.

The rearrangement uses TRBV18 and TRBJ1-2, with 8 bases that match TRBD1. Germline V CDR1 and CDR2: KGHSH, LQKENI. The CDR3 extends over 12 amino acids. Trimming at V came to 9 bases and at J to 4 bases, leaving 4 bases not matched to a gene. The CDR3 DNA sequence: TGTGCCAGTCGACAGGGGTCCTATGGCTACACCTTC. Translated, it gives CASRQGSYGYTF.

The chain combines TRBV2 with TRBJ2-7; possible D gene TRBD2, 5 bases. V was cut by 8 bases and J by 7 bases, with 12 bases left in between. CDR1 and CDR2 from the germline V gene are SNHLY and FYNNEI. The CDR3 is made up of 11 amino acids. This CDR3 is CASEGAREQYF. The CDR3 nucleotides read TGTGCCAGCGAGGGAGCGAGGGAGCAGTACTTC.

This chain connects TRBV2 to TRBJ1-1, with no clear D. There are 14 residues in the CDR3. Looked up from germline, CDR1 is SNHLY and CDR2 is FYNNEI. V dropped 4 bases and J dropped 2 bases, with 11 bases sitting between them. The DNA for the CDR3 is TGTGCCAGCAGTGTCCCGCGGAGAAACACTGAAGCTTTCTTT. It encodes CASSVPRRNTEAFF.

The chain couples TRBV7-6 to TRBJ2-3; 12 bases align to TRBD2. CDR3 length equals 15 residues. Germline V gene lookup returns CDR1 SGHVS and CDR2 FNYEAQ. Unmatched junction bases numbered 8, after V lost 6 bases and J lost 7 bases. The CDR3 sequence is CASSSTSGSRYTQYF. DNA for the CDR3: TGTGCCAGCAGTTCGACTAGCGGGAGCCGATATACGCAGTATTTT.